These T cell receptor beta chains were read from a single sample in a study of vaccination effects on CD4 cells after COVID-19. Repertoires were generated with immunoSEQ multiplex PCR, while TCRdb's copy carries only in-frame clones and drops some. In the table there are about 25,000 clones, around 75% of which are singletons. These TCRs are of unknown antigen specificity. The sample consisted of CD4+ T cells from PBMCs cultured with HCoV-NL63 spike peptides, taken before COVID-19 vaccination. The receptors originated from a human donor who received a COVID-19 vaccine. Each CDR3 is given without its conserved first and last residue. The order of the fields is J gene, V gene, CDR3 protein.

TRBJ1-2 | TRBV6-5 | ASSYSISGTNYGYT
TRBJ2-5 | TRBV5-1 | ASSLASGQETQY
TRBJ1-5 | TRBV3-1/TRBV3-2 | ASSPQAGQPQH
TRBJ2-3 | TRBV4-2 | ASSQTPTGGIDTQY
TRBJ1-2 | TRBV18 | ASSAVEGRVGYT
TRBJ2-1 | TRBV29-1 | SASPNVGNEQF
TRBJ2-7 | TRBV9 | ASTPGLAGVGGSYEQY
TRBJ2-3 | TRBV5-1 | ASSLVGLPGTDTQY
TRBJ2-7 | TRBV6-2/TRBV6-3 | ASSYGLYEQY
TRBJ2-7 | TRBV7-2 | ASSFGGRTNEQY
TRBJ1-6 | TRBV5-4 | ASSSTGVGNSPLH
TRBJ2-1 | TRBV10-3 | AIRATGQATGPSYNEQF
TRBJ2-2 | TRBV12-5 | ASVMDPPSGELF
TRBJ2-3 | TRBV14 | ASSPGGAGTDTQY
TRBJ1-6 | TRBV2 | ASSVLDRGDSPLH
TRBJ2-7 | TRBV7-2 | ASSSRQGLEQY
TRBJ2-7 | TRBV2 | ASMTAYEQY
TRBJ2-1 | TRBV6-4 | ASNRDPVDNEQF
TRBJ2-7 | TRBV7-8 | ASSFDREYEQY
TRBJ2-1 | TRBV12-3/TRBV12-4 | ASSLATNNEQF
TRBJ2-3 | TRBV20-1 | SASISGSTDTQY
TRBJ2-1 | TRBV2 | ASSEWAGEQF
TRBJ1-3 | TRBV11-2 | ASSLELGPGNTIY
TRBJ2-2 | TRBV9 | ASSGRWAGELF
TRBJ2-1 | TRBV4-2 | ASSPGLAGEVEQF
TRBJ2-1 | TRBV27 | ASRDRPGGREQF
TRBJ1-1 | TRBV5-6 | ASSLGIGLNTEAF
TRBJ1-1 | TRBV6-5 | ASTSRRADTEAF